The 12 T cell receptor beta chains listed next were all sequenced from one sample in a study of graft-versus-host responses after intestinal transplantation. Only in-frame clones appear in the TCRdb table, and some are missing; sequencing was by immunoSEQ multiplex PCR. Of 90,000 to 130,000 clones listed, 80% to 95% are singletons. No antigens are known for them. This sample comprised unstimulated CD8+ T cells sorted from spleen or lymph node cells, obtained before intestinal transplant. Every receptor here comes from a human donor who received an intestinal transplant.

Written as DNA, the CDR3 is TGTGCCAGCAGCCCTGCTAGCGGTGGATACGAGCAGTACTTC. Residues: CASSPASGGYEQYF. This chain uses TRBV4-2 with TRBJ2-7, with 7 bases aligning to TRBD2. The germline gives CDR1 LGHNA, CDR2 YNFKEQ. The CDR3 is 14 amino acids. V gave up 4 bases and J gave up 4 bases; unmatched junction bases: 7.

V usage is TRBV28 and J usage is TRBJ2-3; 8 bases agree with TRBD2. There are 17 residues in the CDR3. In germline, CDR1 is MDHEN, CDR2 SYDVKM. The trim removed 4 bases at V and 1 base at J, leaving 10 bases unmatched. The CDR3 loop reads CASSSRLAGIRTDTQYF. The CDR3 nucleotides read TGTGCCAGCAGTTCCCGGCTAGCGGGCATCCGCACAGATACGCAGTATTTT.

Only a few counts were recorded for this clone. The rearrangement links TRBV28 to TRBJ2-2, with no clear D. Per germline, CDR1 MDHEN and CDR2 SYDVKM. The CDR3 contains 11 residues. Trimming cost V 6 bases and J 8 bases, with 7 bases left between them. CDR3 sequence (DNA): TGTGCCAGCAGCCAGGCTGGGGAGCTGTTTTTT. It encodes CASSQAGELFF.

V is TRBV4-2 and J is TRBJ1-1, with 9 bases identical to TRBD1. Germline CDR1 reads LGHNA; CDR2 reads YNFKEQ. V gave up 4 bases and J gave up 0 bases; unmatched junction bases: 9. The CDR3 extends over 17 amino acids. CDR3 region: CASSPMTGTGMNTEAFF. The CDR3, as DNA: TGTGCCAGCAGCCCGATGACCGGGACAGGGATGAACACTGAAGCTTTCTTT.

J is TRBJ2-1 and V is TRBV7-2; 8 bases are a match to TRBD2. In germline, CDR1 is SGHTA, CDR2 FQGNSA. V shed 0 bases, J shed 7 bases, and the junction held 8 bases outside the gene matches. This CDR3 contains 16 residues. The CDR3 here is CASSLASGLGRNEQFF. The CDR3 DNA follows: TGTGCCAGCAGCTTAGCCTCGGGACTAGGGAGGAATGAGCAGTTCTTC.

The CDR3 is CASSLRDYLYNEQFF. The DNA of the CDR3 is TGTGCCAGCAGCTTAAGGGACTACCTGTACAATGAGCAGTTCTTC. The chain combines TRBV13 with TRBJ2-1; 7 bases map to TRBD2. This CDR3 region has 15 residues. V shed 2 bases and J 4 bases; nucleotides not matched to a gene: 5. Germline assignment: CDR1 PRHDT and CDR2 FYEKMQ (reference sequence).

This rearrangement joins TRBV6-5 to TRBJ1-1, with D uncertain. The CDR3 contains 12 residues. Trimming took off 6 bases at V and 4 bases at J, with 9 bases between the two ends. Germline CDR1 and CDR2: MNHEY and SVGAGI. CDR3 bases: TGTGCCAGCAGCGCAGGTAGCACTGAAGCTTTCTTT. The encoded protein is CASSAGSTEAFF.

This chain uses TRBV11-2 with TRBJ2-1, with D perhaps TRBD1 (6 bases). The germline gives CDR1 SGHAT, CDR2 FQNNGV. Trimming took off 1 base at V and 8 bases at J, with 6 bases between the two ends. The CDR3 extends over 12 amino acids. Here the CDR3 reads CASSLGGHEQFF. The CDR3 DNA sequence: TGTGCCAGCAGCTTAGGGGGGCATGAGCAGTTCTTC.

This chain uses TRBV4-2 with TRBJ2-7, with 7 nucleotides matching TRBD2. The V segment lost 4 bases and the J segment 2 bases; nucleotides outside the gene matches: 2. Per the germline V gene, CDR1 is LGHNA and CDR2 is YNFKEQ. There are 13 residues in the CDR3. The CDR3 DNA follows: TGTGCCAGCAGCCTCGGACTAGCCTACGAGCAGTACTTC. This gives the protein CASSLGLAYEQYF.

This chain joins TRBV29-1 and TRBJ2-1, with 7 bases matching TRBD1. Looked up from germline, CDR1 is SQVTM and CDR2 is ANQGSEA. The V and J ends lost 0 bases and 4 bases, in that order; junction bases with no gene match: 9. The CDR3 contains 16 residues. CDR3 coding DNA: TGCAGCGTTGAAGATGCGGAGGTGACAGGGTACAATGAGCAGTTCTTC. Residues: CSVEDAEVTGYNEQFF.

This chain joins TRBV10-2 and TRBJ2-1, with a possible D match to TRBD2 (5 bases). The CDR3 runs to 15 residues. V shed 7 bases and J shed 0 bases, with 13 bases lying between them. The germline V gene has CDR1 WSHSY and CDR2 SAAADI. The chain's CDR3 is CASTAGSSSYNEQFF. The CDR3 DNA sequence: TGCGCCAGCACGGCGGGCAGTAGCTCCTACAATGAGCAGTTCTTC.

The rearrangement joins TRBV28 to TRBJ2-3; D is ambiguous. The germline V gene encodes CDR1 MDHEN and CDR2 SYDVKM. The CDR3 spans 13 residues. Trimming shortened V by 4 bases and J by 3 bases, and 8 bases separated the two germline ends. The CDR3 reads CASSSAGTDTQYF. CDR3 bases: TGTGCCAGCAGTTCGGCCGGGACAGATACGCAGTATTTT.